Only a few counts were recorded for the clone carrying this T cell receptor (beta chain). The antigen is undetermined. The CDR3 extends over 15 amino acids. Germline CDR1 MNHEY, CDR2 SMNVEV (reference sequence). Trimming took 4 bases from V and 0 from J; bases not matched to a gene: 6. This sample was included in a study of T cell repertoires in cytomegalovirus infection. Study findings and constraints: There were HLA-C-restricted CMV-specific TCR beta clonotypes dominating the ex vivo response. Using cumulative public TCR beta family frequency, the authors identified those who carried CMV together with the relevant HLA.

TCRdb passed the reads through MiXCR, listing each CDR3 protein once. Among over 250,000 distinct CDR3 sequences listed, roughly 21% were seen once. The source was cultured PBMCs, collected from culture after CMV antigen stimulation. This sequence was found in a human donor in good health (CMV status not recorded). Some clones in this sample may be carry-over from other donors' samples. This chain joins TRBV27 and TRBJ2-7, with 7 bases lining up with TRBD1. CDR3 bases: TGTGCCAGCAGTTCCACAGGGGAGAGCTCCTACGAGCAGTACTTC. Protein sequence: CASSSTGESSYEQYF.